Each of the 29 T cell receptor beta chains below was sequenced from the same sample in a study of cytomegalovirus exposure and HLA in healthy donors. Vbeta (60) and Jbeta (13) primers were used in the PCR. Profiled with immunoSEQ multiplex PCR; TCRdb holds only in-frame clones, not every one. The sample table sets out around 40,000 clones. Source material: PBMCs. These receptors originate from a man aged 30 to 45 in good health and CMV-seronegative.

CDR3 in DNA: TGTGCCAGCAGTGAGACAGGGGTTAACTATGGCTACACCTTC. Translation gives CASSETGVNYGYTF. The chain carries TRBV25-1 and TRBJ1-2; 8 bases align to TRBD1. The germline gives CDR1 MGHDK, CDR2 SYGVNS. V was pared by 3 bases and J by 1 base, with 1 base of the junction left unmatched. The CDR3 extends over 14 amino acids.

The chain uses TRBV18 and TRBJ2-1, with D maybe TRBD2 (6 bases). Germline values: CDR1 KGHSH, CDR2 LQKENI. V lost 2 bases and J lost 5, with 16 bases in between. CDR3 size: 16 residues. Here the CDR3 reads CASSPTGVGLNNEQFF. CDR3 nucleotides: TGTGCCAGCTCACCAACGGGGGTCGGACTAAACAATGAGCAGTTCTTC. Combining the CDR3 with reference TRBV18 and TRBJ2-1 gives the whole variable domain NAGVMQNPRHLVRRRGQEARLRCSPMKGHSHVYWYRQLPEEGLKFMVYLQKENIIDESGMPKERFSAEFPKEGPSILRIQQVVRGDSAAYFCASSPTGVGLNNEQFFGPGTRLTVL.

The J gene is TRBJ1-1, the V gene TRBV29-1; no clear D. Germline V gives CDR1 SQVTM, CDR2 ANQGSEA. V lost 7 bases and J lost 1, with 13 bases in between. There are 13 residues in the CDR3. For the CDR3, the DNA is TGCAGCGCAGAGTCCAGGCGGAACACTGAAGCTTTCTTT. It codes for CSAESRRNTEAFF.

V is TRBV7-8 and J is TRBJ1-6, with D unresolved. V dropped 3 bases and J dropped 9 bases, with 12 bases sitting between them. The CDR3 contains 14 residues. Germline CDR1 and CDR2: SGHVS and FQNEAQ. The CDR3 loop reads CASSFGVDGSPLHF. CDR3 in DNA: TGTGCCAGCAGCTTCGGGGTGGATGGTTCACCCCTCCACTTT.

CDR3 bases: TGCAGCGTTGTTAGGAGGGTCGGCGCCTACGAGCAGTACTTC. Encoded protein: CSVVRRVGAYEQYF. The chain joins TRBV29-1 to TRBJ2-7; a weak D match, TRBD2 (6 bases). V was clipped by 4 bases and J by 2 bases, with 15 bases between them. From germline, CDR1 is SQVTM and CDR2 ANQGSEA. This CDR3 has 14 amino acids.

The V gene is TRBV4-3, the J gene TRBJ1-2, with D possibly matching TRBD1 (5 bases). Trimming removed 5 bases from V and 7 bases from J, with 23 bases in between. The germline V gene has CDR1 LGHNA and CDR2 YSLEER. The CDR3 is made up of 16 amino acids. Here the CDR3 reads CASSSGGPGDYSGYTF. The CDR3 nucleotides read TGCGCCAGCAGCTCCGGGGGTCCGGGGGATTATAGTGGCTACACCTTC.

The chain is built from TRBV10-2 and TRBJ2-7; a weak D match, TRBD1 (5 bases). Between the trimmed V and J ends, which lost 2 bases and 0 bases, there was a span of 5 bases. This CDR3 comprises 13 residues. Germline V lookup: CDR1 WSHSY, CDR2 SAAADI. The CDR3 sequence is CASSEQGSYEQYF. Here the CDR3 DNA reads TGCGCCAGCAGTGAGCAGGGCTCCTACGAGCAGTACTTC.

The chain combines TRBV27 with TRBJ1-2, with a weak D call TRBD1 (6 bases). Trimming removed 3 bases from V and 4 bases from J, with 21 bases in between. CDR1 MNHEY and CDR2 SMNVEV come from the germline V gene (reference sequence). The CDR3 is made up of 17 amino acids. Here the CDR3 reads CASSLLHGDKSSYGYTF. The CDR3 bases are TGTGCCAGCAGTTTGCTGCACGGGGACAAATCCTCCTATGGCTACACCTTC.

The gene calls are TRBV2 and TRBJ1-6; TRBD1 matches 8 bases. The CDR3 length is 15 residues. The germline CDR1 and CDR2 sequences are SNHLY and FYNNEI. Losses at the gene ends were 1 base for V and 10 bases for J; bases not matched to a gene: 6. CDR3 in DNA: TGTGCCAGCAGTGAAGACAGGGGGGGCCGATCACCCCTCCACTTT. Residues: CASSEDRGGRSPLHF. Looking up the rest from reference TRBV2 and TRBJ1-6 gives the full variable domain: EPEVTQTPSHQVTQMGQEVILRCVPISNHLYFYWYRQILGQKVEFLVSFYNNEISEKSEIFDDQFSVERPDGSNFTLKIRSTKLEDSAMYFCASSEDRGGRSPLHFGNGTRLTVT.

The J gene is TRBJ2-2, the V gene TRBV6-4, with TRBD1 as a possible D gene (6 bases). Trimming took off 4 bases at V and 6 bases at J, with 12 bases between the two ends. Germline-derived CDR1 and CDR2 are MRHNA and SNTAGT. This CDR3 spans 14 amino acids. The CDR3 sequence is CASSGPGESGELFF. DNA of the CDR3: TGTGCCAGCAGTGGGCCAGGGGAGTCCGGGGAGCTGTTTTTT.

CDR3 in DNA: TGTGCCAGCTCACGGGGACTAGCGGGAGACTACGAGCAGTACTTC. Amino acids: CASSRGLAGDYEQYF. The V gene is TRBV18, the J gene TRBJ2-7; 14 bases align to TRBD2. The CDR3 covers 15 residues. Unmatched junction bases numbered 2, after V lost 4 bases and J lost 3 bases. Germline CDR1 is KGHSH and CDR2 is LQKENI.

As DNA, the CDR3 is TGTGCCAGCAGCTTGGCCGGAGTATTGAACACTGAAGCTTTCTTT. Protein product: CASSLAGVLNTEAFF. V is TRBV5-4 and J is TRBJ1-1; D unclear. Germline V gene data show CDR1 as SGHNT and CDR2 as YYREEE (reference sequence). The germline V and J ends were trimmed by 0 bases and 0 bases, with 9 bases remaining between them. The CDR3 spans 15 residues.

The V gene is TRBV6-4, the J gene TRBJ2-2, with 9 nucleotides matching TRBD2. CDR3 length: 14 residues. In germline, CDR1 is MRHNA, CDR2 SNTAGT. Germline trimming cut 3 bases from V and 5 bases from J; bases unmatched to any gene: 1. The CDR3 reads CASSEREGTGELFF. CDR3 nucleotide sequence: TGTGCCAGCAGTGAGCGGGAGGGAACCGGGGAGCTGTTTTTT.

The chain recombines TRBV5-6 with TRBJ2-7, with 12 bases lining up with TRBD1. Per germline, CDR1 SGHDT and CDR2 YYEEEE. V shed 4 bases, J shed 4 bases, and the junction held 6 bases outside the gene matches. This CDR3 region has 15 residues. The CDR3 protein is CASSTGQGAIYEQYF. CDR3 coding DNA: TGTGCCAGCAGCACGGGACAGGGGGCAATATACGAGCAGTACTTC.

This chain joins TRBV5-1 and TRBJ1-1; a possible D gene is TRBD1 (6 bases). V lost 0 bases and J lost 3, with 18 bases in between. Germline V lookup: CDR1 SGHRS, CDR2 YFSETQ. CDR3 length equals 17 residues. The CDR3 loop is CASSLAPAGEVYTEAFF. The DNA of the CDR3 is TGCGCCAGCAGCTTGGCCCCCGCAGGGGAAGTGTACACTGAAGCTTTCTTT.

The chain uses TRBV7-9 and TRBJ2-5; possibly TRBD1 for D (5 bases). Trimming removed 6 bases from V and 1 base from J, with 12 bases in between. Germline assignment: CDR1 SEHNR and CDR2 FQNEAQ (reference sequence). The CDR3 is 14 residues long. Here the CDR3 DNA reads TGTGCCAGCAGACTTTGGGGCGGCCAAGAGACCCAGTACTTC. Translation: CASRLWGGQETQYF.

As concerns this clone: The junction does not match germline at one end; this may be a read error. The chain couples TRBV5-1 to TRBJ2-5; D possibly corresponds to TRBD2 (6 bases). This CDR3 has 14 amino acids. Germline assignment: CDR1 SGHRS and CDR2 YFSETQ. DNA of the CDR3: TGCGCCAGCAGCTTGGGGGACTCCGAAGAGAACCAGTACTTC. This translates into CASSLGDSEENQYF.

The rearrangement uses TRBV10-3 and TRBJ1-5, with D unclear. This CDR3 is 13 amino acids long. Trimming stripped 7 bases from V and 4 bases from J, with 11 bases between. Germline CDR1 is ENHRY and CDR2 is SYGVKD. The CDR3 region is CAITGDINQPQHF. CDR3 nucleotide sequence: TGTGCCATCACCGGGGATATTAATCAGCCCCAGCATTTT.

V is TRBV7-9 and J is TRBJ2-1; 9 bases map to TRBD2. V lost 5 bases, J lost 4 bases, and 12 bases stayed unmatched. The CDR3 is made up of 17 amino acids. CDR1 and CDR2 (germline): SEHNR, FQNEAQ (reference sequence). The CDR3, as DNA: TGTGCCAGCAGCCCCATGGCCGGGACTAGCAGGTACAATGAGCAGTTCTTC. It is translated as CASSPMAGTSRYNEQFF.

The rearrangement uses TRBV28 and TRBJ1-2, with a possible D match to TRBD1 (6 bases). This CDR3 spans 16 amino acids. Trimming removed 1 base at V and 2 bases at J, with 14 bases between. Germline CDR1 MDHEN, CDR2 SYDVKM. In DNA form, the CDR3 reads TGTGCCAGCAGTTTATTCCGGGGGGGGCGGAACTATGGCTACACCTTC. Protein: CASSLFRGGRNYGYTF.

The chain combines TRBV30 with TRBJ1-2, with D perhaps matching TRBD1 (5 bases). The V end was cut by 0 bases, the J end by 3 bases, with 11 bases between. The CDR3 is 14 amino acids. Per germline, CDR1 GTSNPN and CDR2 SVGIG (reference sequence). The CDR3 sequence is CAWSVPRGDYGYTF. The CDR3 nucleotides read TGTGCCTGGAGTGTACCTAGGGGCGACTATGGCTACACCTTC.

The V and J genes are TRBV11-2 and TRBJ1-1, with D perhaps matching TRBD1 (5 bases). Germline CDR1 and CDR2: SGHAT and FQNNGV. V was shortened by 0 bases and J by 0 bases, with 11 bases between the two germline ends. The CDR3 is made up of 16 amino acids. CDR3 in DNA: TGTGCCAGCAGCTTAGAATCGGGACTTATGAACACTGAAGCTTTCTTT. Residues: CASSLESGLMNTEAFF.

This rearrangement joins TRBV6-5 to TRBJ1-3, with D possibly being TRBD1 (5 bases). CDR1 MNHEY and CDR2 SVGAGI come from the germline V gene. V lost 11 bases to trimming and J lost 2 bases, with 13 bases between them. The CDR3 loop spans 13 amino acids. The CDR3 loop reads CAARGGTGNTIYF. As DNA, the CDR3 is TGTGCCGCGAGGGGAGGGACTGGAAACACCATATATTTT.

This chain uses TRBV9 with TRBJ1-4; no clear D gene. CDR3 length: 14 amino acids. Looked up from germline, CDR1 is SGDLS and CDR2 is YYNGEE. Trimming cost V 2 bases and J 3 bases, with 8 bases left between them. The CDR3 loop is CASSVGNANEKLFF. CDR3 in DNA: TGTGCCAGCAGCGTGGGCAATGCTAATGAAAAACTGTTTTTT.

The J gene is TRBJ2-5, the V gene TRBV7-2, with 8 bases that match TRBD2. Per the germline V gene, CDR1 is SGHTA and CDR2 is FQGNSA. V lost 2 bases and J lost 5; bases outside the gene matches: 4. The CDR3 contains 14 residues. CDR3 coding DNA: TGTGCCAGCAGCTTACGGGGGGGGGCTGAGACCCAGTACTTC. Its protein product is CASSLRGGAETQYF. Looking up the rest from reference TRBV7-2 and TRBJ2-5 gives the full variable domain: GAGVSQSPSNKVTEKGKDVELRCDPISGHTALYWYRQSLGQGLEFLIYFQGNSAPDKSGLPSDRFSAERTGGSVSTLTIQRTQQEDSAVYLCASSLRGGAETQYFGPGTRLLVL.

The CDR3 loop reads CASSQRDRGRVAFF. For the CDR3, the DNA is TGCGCCAGCAGCCAGCGGGACCGCGGACGGGTGGCTTTCTTT. The chain is built from TRBV4-3 and TRBJ1-1, with D possibly TRBD1 on 5 matching bases. The CDR3 totals 14 residues. From germline, CDR1 is LGHNA and CDR2 YSLEER. V was trimmed by 3 bases and J by 11 bases, leaving 19 bases between them.

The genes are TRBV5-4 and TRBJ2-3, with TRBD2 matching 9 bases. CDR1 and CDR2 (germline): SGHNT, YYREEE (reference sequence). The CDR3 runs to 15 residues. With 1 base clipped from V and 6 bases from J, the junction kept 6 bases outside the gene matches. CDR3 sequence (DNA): TGTGCCAGCAGCTTGAAGCGGGAGGTATCGGATACGCAGTATTTT. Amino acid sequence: CASSLKREVSDTQYF.

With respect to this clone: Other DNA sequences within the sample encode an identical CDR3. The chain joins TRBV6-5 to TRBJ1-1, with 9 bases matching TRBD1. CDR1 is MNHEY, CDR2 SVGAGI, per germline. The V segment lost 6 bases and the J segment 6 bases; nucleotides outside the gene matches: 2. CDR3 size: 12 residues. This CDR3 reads CASRRTGAEAFF. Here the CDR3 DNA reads TGTGCCAGCAGGCGGACAGGGGCTGAAGCTTTCTTT.

CDR3 coding DNA: TGCGCCAGCAGCCAAGATGAGGGGGGGAATCAGCCCCAGCATTTT. Translated, it gives CASSQDEGGNQPQHF. The gene calls are TRBV4-1 and TRBJ1-5; D is possibly TRBD1 (6 bases). CDR1 and CDR2 from the germline V gene are MGHRA and YSYEKL. This CDR3 contains 15 residues. V was shortened by 0 bases and J by 4 bases, with 10 bases between the two germline ends.